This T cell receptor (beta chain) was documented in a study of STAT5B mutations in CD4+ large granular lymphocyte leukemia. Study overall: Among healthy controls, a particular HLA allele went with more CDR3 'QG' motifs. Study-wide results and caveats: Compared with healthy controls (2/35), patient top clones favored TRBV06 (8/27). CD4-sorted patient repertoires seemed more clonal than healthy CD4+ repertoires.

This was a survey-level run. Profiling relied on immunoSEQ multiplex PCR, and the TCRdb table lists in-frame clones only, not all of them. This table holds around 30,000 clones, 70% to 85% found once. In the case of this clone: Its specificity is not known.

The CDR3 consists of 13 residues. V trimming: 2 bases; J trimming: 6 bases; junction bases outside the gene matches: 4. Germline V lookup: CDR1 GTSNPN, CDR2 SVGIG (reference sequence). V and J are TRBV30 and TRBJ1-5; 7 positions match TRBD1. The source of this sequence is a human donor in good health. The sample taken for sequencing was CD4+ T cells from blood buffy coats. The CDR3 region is CAWSPGGGQPQHF. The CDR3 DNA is TGTGCCTGGAGTCCAGGGGGGGGTCAGCCCCAGCATTTT.